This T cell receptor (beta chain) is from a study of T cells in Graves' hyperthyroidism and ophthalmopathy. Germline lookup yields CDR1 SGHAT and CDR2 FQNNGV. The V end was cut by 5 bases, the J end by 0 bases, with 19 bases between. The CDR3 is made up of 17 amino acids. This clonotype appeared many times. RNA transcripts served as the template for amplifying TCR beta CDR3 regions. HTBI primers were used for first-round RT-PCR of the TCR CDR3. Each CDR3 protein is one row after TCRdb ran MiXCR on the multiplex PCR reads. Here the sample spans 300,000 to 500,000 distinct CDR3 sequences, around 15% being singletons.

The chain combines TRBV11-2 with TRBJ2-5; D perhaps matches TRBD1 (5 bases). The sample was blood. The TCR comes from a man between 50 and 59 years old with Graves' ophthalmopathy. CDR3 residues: CASSLGHRSSYQETQYF. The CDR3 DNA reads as TGTGCCAGCAGCCTAGGTCACAGGAGCAGTTACCAAGAGACCCAGTACTTC. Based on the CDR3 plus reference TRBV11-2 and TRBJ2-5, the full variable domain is EAGVAQSPRYKIIEKRQSVAFWCNPISGHATLYWYQQILGQGPKLLIQFQNNGVVDDSQLPKDRFSAERLKGVDSTLKIQPAKLEDSAVYLCASSLGHRSSYQETQYFGPGTRLLVL.